This T cell receptor beta chain was observed in a study of cytomegalovirus exposure and HLA in healthy donors. The wider study: Earlier, 200 million or so T cells were analyzed, and some 120 million unique TCR beta sequences were found among them. Study-wide findings and caveats: An analysis was carried out later, and it reportedly showed fewer N-insertions in an Asian-associated ancestry cluster than the approximately 700-donor mean.

The CDR3 loop spans 13 amino acids. Germline-derived CDR1 and CDR2 are ENHRY and SYGVKD. V gave up 6 bases and J gave up 3 bases; unmatched junction bases: 4. PCR primers comprised 60 Vbeta and 13 Jbeta primers. Clones were read by immunoSEQ multiplex PCR, and TCRdb kept only the in-frame ones, dropping some. The sample has 99,000 or so clones; approximately 82% are singletons. On this clone: What it recognizes is unknown.

The rearrangement joins TRBV10-3 to TRBJ2-7; 8 nucleotides align to TRBD1. The TCR comes from a female donor in good health and CMV-seropositive. The specimen sequenced was PBMCs. As DNA, the CDR3 is TGTGCCATCAGGGACAGGGTACGCTACGAGCAGTACTTC. Translating gives CAIRDRVRYEQYF.